The source of this TCR beta chain is a study of post-analysis software for immune sequencing data. On the study more broadly: Multiple sclerosis in the patients followed relapsing-remitting, secondary progressive and progressive-relapsing courses.

Germline V gene sequence: CDR1 SGDLS, CDR2 YYNGEE. The CDR3 runs 15 residues. After removal of 0 bases from V and 2 bases from J, the junction contained 4 bases not matched to a gene. To note about this clonotype: The target antigen is unknown.

Study results and limitations: Roughly five TRBV segments were more frequent in patients than controls; TRBV5-6, TRBV5-1 and TRBV20-1 belonged to this group.

The TCR beta cDNA libraries carried unique molecular identifiers. MiXCR was run by TCRdb on the PCR reads, yielding one entry per CDR3 protein. The table shows roughly 540,000 distinct CDR3 sequences, with around a third occurring only once. Sequenced: blood. This sequence was found in a girl aged 2-17 years with multiple sclerosis. The gene calls are TRBV9 and TRBJ2-7; TRBD2 aligns across 8 bases. CDR3 sequence reads: CASSVGWTSTYEQYF. DNA for the CDR3: TGTGCCAGCAGCGTAGGATGGACTAGCACCTACGAGCAGTACTTC.